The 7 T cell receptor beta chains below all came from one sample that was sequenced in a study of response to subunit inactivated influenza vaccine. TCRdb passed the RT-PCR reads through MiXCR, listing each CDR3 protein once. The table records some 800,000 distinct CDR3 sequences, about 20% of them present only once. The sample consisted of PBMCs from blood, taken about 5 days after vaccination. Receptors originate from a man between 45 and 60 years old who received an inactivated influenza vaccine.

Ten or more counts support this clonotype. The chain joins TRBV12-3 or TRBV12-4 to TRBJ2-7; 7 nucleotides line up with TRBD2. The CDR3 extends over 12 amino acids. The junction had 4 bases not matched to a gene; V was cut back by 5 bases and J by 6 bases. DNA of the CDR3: TGTGCCAGCAGTCTTCCGGGGGGCGAGCAGTACTTC. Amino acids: CASSLPGGEQYF.

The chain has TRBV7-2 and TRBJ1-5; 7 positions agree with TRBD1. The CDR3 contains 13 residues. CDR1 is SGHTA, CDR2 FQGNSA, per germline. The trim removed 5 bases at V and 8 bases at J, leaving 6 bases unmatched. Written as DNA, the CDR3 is TGTGCCAGCAGCCAGGGGGGACACGAGCCCCAGCATTTT. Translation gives CASSQGGHEPQHF.

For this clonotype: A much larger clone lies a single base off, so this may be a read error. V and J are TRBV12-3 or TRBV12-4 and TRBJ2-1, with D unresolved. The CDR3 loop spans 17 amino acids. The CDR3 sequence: CAISRGAMGRSYNEQFF. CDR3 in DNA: TGTGCCATCAGTCGCGGCGCCATGGGCAGATCCTACAATGAGCAGTTCTTC.

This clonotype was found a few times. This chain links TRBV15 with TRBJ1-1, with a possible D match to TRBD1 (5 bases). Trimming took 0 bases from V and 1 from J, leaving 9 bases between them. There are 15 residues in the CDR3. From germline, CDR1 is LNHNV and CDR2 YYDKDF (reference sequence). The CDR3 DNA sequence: TGTGCCACCAGCAGAGAACTGGGGGGGAACACTGAAGCTTTCTTT. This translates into CATSRELGGNTEAFF.

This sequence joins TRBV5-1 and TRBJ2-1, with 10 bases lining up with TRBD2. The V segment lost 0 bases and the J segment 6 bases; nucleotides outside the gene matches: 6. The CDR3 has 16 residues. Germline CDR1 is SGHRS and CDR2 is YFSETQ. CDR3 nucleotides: TGCGCCAGCAGCTTGGGTGGGGCTAGCGGGAGCAATGAGCAGTTCTTC. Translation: CASSLGGASGSNEQFF.

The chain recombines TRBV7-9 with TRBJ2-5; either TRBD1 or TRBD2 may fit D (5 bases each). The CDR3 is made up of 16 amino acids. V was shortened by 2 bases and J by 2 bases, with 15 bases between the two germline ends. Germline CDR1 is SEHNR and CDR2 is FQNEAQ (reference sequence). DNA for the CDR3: TGTGCCAGCAGCTTATCCTATCCGGGACCACAAGAGACCCAGTACTTC. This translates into CASSLSYPGPQETQYF.

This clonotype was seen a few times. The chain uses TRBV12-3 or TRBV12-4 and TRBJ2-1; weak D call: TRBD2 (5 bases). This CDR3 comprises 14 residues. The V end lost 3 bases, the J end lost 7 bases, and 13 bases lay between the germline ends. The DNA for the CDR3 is TGTGCCAGCAGTTTTTGGCTAGCAGGTAATGAGCAGTTCTTC. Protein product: CASSFWLAGNEQFF.